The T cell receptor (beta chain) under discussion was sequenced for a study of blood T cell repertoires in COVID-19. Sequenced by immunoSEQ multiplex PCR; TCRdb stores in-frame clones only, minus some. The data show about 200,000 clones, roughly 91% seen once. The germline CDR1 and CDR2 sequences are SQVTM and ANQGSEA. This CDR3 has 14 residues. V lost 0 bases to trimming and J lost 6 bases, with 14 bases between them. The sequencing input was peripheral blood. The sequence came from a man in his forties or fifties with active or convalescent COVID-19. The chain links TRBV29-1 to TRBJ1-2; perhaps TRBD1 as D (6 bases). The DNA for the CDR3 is TGCAGCGTTGAAGATCGTGGGGGGGCTGATGGCTACACCTTC. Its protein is CSVEDRGGADGYTF.